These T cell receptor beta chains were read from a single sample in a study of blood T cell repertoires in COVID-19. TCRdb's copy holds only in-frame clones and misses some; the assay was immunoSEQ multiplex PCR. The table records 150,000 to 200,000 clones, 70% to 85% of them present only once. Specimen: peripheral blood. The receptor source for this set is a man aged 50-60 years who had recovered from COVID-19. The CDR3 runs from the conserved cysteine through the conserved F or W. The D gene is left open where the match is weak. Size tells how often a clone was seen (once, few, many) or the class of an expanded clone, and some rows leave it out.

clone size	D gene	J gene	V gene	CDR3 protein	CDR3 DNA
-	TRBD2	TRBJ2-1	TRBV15	CATSRGGAGRPFF	TGTGCCACCAGCAGAGGGGGAGCGGGAAGACCGTTCTTC
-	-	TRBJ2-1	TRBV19	CASSIAFLDTYNEQFF	TGTGCCAGTAGTATAGCCTTTCTGGACACGTATAATGAGCAGTTCTTC
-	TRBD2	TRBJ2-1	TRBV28	CASSRSGSSNDEQFF	TGTGCCAGCAGCAGAAGCGGGAGTAGTAACGATGAGCAGTTCTTC
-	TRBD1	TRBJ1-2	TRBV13	CASSHGTGASYGYTF	TGTGCCAGCAGCCACGGGACAGGGGCCAGCTATGGCTACACCTTC
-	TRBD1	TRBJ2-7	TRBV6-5	CASKDRGRKQYF	TGTGCCAGCAAAGACAGGGGGCGAAAGCAGTACTTC
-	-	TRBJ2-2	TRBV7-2	CASSVRLATGELFF	TGTGCCAGCAGCGTTCGGTTAGCGACCGGGGAGCTGTTTTTT
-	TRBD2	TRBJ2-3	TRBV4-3	CASSLGTSGIDTQYF	TGCGCCAGCAGCCTAGGGACTAGCGGGATAGATACGCAGTATTTT
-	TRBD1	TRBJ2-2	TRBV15	CATASRDRGSGELFF	TGTGCCACCGCGAGCCGGGACAGGGGGTCCGGGGAGCTGTTTTTT
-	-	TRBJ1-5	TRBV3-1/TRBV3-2	CASSQDYRAPQHF	TGTGCCAGCAGCCAAGACTACAGGGCGCCCCAGCATTTT
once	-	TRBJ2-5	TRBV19	CASSRLARPQETQYF	TGTGCCAGTAGTAGGCTCGCCAGGCCCCAAGAGACCCAGTACTTC
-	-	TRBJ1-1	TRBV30	CAWSVIGRADAEAFF	TGTGCCTGGAGTGTAATAGGCAGGGCAGACGCTGAAGCTTTCTTT
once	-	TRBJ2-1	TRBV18	CASSPPLRGGYNEQFF	TGTGCCAGCTCACCACCGTTGAGGGGAGGCTACAATGAGCAGTTCTTC
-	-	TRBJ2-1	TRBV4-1	CASSQDSGPKRTYNEQFF	TGCGCCAGCAGCCAAGATTCCGGGCCTAAGCGGACCTACAATGAGCAGTTCTTC
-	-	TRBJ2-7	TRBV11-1	CASASLRGLHEQYF	TGTGCCAGCGCTAGTCTCCGGGGACTCCACGAGCAGTACTTC
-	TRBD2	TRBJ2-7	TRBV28	CASSPPRRTSGLGYEQYF	TGTGCCAGCAGTCCTCCCCGGCGGACTAGCGGACTGGGGTACGAGCAGTACTTC
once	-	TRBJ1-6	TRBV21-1	CASSKGGGKENSPLHF	TGTGCCAGCAGCAAAGGGGGCGGAAAAGAAAATTCACCCCTCCACTTT
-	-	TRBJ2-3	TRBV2	CASSARTEPPGDTQYF	TGTGCCAGCAGTGCTCGGACAGAACCTCCGGGAGATACGCAGTATTTT
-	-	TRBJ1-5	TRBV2	CASSRGLDQPQHF	TGTGCCAGCAGTCGAGGCCTTGATCAGCCCCAGCATTTT
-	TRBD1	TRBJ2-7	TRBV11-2	CASSLGTGAYEQYF	TGTGCCAGCAGCTTAGGGACAGGGGCCTACGAGCAGTACTTC
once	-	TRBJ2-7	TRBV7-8	CATSQEVVLSEQYF	TGTGCCACTTCCCAAGAGGTAGTTCTCTCCGAGCAGTACTTC
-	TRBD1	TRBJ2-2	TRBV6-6	CASQGTAGELFF	TGTGCCAGCCAAGGGACAGCCGGGGAGCTGTTTTTT
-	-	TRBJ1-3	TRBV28	CASSLLPSGNTIYF	TGTGCCAGCAGTTTACTCCCCTCTGGAAACACCATATATTTT
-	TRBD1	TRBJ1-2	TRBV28	CASSNRGAYGYTF	TGTGCCAGCAGCAACAGGGGGGCCTATGGCTACACCTTC
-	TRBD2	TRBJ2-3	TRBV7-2	CASSLPGRADTQYF	TGTGCCAGCAGCCTCCCTGGGAGGGCAGATACGCAGTATTTT
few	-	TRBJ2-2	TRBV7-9	CASSLVYGDTGELFF	TGTGCCAGCAGCTTAGTTTACGGAGACACCGGGGAGCTGTTTTTT
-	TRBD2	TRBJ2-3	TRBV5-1	CASSLGGSGDTQYF	TGCGCCAGCAGCTTGGGCGGGAGCGGTGATACGCAGTATTTT
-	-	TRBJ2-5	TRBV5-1	CASSSSGAQETQYF	TGCGCCAGCAGCTCCTCGGGTGCCCAAGAGACCCAGTACTTC
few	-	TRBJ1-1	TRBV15	CATSRDRSPDTEAFF	TGTGCCACCAGCAGAGATAGAAGCCCGGACACTGAAGCTTTCTTT
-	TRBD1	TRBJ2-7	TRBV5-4	CASSSFGQGGVYEQYF	TGTGCCAGCAGCTCTTTTGGACAGGGAGGCGTCTACGAGCAGTACTTC
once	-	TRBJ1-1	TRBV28	CASREPGESTEAFF	TGTGCCAGCAGAGAACCAGGGGAATCAACTGAAGCTTTCTTT
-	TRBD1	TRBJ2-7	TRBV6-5	CASRTGTGGYEQYF	TGTGCCAGCAGGACCGGGACAGGGGGCTACGAGCAGTACTTC
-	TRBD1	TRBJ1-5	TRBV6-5	CASSPWTGGNQPQHF	TGTGCCAGCAGCCCGTGGACAGGGGGCAATCAGCCCCAGCATTTT
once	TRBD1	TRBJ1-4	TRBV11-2	CASSRDRVGEKLFF	TGTGCCAGCAGCCGAGACAGGGTGGGGGAAAAACTGTTTTTT
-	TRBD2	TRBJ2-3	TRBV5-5	CASSGTRLAWTDTQYF	TGTGCCAGCAGCGGAACCAGACTAGCTTGGACAGATACGCAGTATTTT
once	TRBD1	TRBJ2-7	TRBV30	CAWARDRGSEQYF	TGTGCCTGGGCCAGGGACAGGGGATCCGAGCAGTACTTC
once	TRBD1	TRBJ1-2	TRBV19	CASRINRGDGYTF	TGTGCCAGTAGAATAAACAGGGGAGATGGCTACACCTTC
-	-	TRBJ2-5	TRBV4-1	CASSQVHYRENQETQYF	TGCGCCAGCAGCCAAGTTCATTATCGGGAGAACCAAGAGACCCAGTACTTC
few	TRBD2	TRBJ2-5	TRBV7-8	CASSLGTSGSFGTQYF	TGTGCCAGCAGCTTAGGGACTAGCGGGAGCTTCGGGACCCAGTACTTC
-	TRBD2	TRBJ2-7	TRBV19	CASSLPGGRNEQYF	TGTGCCAGTAGTCTCCCGGGGGGGAGGAACGAGCAGTACTTC
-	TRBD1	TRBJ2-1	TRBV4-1	CASSQPWTGGNEQFF	TGCGCCAGCAGCCAACCTTGGACAGGGGGTAATGAGCAGTTCTTC
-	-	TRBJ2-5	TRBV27	CASSSLSGEETQYF	TGTGCCAGCAGTTCCCTCTCGGGGGAAGAGACCCAGTACTTC
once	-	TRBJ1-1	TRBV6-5	CASSYSGGEDTEAFF	TGTGCCAGCAGTTACTCGGGGGGGGAGGACACTGAAGCTTTCTTT
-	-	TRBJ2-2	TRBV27	CASSWRATGELFF	TGTGCCAGCAGTTGGAGAGCCACCGGGGAGCTGTTTTTT
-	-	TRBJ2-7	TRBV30	CAWIGSAGEQYF	TGTGCCTGGATAGGCTCGGCGGGCGAGCAGTACTTC
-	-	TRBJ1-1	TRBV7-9	CASSHQPGRETNEAFF	TGTGCCAGCAGCCATCAACCAGGGCGCGAAACGAATGAAGCTTTCTTT
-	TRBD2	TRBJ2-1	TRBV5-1	CASSLVPPLAGGGDEQFF	TGCGCCAGCAGCTTGGTTCCCCCTCTAGCGGGAGGAGGGGATGAGCAGTTCTTC
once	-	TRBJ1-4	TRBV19	CASSIPGGNEKLFF	TGTGCCAGTAGTATTCCCGGAGGTAATGAAAAACTGTTTTTT
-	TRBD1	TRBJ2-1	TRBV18	CASSPLPGQGIYNEQFF	TGTGCCAGCTCACCGCTTCCGGGACAGGGTATATACAATGAGCAGTTCTTC
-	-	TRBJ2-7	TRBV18	CASSPPSSYEQYF	TGTGCCAGCTCACCACCCAGCTCCTACGAGCAGTACTTC
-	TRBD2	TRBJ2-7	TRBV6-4	CASSELAGSSYEQYF	TGTGCCAGCAGCGAACTAGCGGGTTCCTCCTACGAGCAGTACTTC
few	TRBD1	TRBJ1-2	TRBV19	CASSSWSFGDRVGYGYTF	TGTGCCAGTTCGTCGTGGTCCTTTGGGGACAGGGTTGGCTATGGCTACACCTTC
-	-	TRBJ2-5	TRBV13	CASSLDRVQETQYF	TGTGCCAGCAGCTTAGACAGGGTTCAAGAGACCCAGTACTTC
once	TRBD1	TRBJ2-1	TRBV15	CATSRIGQGLDNEQFF	TGTGCCACCAGCAGGATTGGACAGGGCTTAGACAATGAGCAGTTCTTC
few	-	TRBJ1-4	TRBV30	CACTWGSEEKLFF	TGTGCCTGTACCTGGGGCAGTGAAGAAAAACTGTTTTTT
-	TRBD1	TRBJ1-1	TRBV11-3	CASSSQGRNTEAFF	TGTGCCAGCAGCTCACAGGGGAGGAACACTGAAGCTTTCTTT
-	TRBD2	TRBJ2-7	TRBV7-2	CASKTSGSSYEQYF	TGTGCCAGCAAAACTAGCGGGAGCTCCTACGAGCAGTACTTC
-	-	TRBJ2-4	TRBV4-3	CASSQDLFEVTIAKNIQYF	TGCGCCAGCAGCCAAGATCTTTTCGAAGTGACTATAGCCAAAAACATTCAGTACTTC
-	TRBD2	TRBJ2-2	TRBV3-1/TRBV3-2	CASSQDPPGLAGDTGELFF	TGTGCCAGCAGCCAAGATCCCCCAGGACTAGCGGGAGACACCGGGGAGCTGTTTTTT